This TCR beta chain derives from a study of blood T cell repertoires in COVID-19. Background on the study: COVID-19 samples collected from the United States, Italy and Spain covered acute and convalescent phases.

The CDR3 has 13 residues. CDR1 and CDR2 (germline): MGHRA, YSYEKL. V lost 0 bases to trimming and J lost 13 bases, with 15 bases between them. Sequencing used immunoSEQ multiplex PCR; TCRdb keeps in-frame clones, though not all of them. The repertoire holds around 250,000 clones, with around four fifths as singletons. This chain links TRBV4-1 with TRBJ2-5; D not resolved. The sequence came from a man aged 25-45 years who had recovered from COVID-19. Input material: peripheral blood. CDR3 nucleotides: TGCGCCAGCAGCCAAGAAAATCCTAGTGATACGTACTTC. Its translation: CASSQENPSDTYF.